The 4 T cell receptor beta chains in this list originate from one sample, sequenced in a study of cytomegalovirus exposure and HLA in healthy donors. PCR involved 60 Vbeta and 13 Jbeta primers. Clones were read by immunoSEQ multiplex PCR, and TCRdb kept only the in-frame ones, dropping some. Seen here are about 120,000 clones, under 85% observed once, and the top ten hold roughly 5.2%. The specimen was PBMCs. The receptors were gathered from a man aged 18-30 years in good health and CMV-seropositive.

This chain connects TRBV9 to TRBJ2-1; 7 bases map to TRBD1. The germline CDR1 and CDR2 sequences are SGDLS and YYNGEE. This CDR3 is built from 15 residues. J lost 2 bases, V lost 4 bases, and 6 bases had no gene match. This CDR3 reads CASSREGGTYNEQFF. CDR3 DNA: TGTGCCAGCAGCCGTGAAGGGGGCACCTACAATGAGCAGTTCTTC.

There are a few counts of this clone. The gene calls are TRBV18 and TRBJ1-1, with D possibly being TRBD1 (5 bases). Germline CDR1 is KGHSH and CDR2 is LQKENI. V was trimmed by 3 bases and J by 1 base, leaving 6 bases between them. The CDR3 is 13 residues long. CDR3 loop: CASSPTANTEAFF. CDR3 DNA sequence: TGTGCCAGCTCACCGACAGCGAACACTGAAGCTTTCTTT.

The chain carries TRBV11-2 and TRBJ1-1, with a possible D match to TRBD1 (5 bases). The CDR3 consists of 15 residues. Between the trimmed V and J ends, which lost 5 bases and 3 bases, there was a span of 16 bases. Germline loops: CDR1 SGHAT, CDR2 FQNNGV. This CDR3 is CASSLSGGWDTEAFF. The CDR3 region has the DNA TGTGCCAGCAGCCTCTCGGGGGGATGGGACACTGAAGCTTTCTTT. The whole variable domain, filled in from reference TRBV11-2 and TRBJ1-1, reads EAGVAQSPRYKIIEKRQSVAFWCNPISGHATLYWYQQILGQGPKLLIQFQNNGVVDDSQLPKDRFSAERLKGVDSTLKIQPAKLEDSAVYLCASSLSGGWDTEAFFGQGTRLTVV.

V usage is TRBV30 and J usage is TRBJ1-5; perhaps TRBD1 as D (5 bases). CDR3 length: 11 residues. Trimming took off 2 bases at V and 16 bases at J, with 15 bases between the two ends. The V gene's germline CDR1 is GTSNPN and CDR2 SVGIG (reference sequence). The CDR3 DNA follows: TGTGCCTGGAGTTTAGGGGCTTTAGTACATTTT. As protein: CAWSLGALVHF.